This is a list of T cell receptor beta chains from one sample in a study of shared clonotypes between healthy human individuals. The method was immunoSEQ multiplex PCR; TCRdb's version includes in-frame clones alone and lacks a portion of them. The sample consists of some 660,000 clones, roughly 73% of them appearing once. The sequenced material came from memory CD4+ T cells sorted from blood. These receptors were taken from a young woman in good health. CDR3s include the opening cysteine and the closing phenylalanine or tryptophan. D genes are given only for firm matches. A clone size is listed for some rows: how often the clone was seen (once, few, many), or a class if it is expanded.

J gene: TRBJ1-5; D gene: TRBD1; V gene: TRBV2; clone size: NA; CDR3 DNA: TGTGCCAGCAGAATTGACAGGGGAGGTCAGCCCCAGCATTTT; CDR3 protein: CASRIDRGGQPQHF
J gene: TRBJ2-6; D gene: NA; V gene: TRBV2; clone size: NA; CDR3 DNA: TGTGCCAGCAGCCCGGACGTCTCTGGGGCCAACGTCCTGACTTTC; CDR3 protein: CASSPDVSGANVLTF
J gene: TRBJ1-5; D gene: NA; V gene: TRBV28; clone size: NA; CDR3 DNA: TGTGCCAGCAGTTTACTGAGGAGGCTCAGCAATCAGCCCCAGCATTTT; CDR3 protein: CASSLLRRLSNQPQHF
J gene: TRBJ2-1; D gene: NA; V gene: TRBV7-2; clone size: NA; CDR3 DNA: TGTGCCAGCAGCCCGATCGCGGGAAGGGAGCAGTTCTTC; CDR3 protein: CASSPIAGREQFF
J gene: TRBJ2-1; D gene: NA; V gene: TRBV5-1; clone size: few; CDR3 DNA: TGCGCCAGCAGCTCTAGGGACCAACACTACAATGAGCAGTTCTTC; CDR3 protein: CASSSRDQHYNEQFF
J gene: TRBJ1-2; D gene: TRBD1; V gene: TRBV19; clone size: NA; CDR3 DNA: TGTGCCAGTAGTATAGCCCAGGGGGCTGGCTATGGCTACACCTTC; CDR3 protein: CASSIAQGAGYGYTF
J gene: TRBJ2-1; D gene: NA; V gene: TRBV7-3; clone size: few; CDR3 DNA: TGTGCCAGCAGCCCTCAGGTTGGGGGCCTCTCCTACAATGAGCAGTTCTTC; CDR3 protein: CASSPQVGGLSYNEQFF
J gene: TRBJ1-5; D gene: NA; V gene: TRBV28; clone size: NA; CDR3 DNA: TGTGCCAGCAGTTTACTGGCGAATCAGCCCCAGCATTTT; CDR3 protein: CASSLLANQPQHF
J gene: TRBJ2-2; D gene: NA; V gene: TRBV11-1; clone size: few; CDR3 DNA: TGTGCCAGCAGCTACACTAGATCGGTTGGCGGGGAGCTGTTTTTT; CDR3 protein: CASSYTRSVGGELFF
J gene: TRBJ1-4; D gene: NA; V gene: TRBV2; clone size: NA; CDR3 DNA: TGTGCCAGCAAGTTTAGCGGGGGTGCTAATGAAAAACTGTTTTTT; CDR3 protein: CASKFSGGANEKLFF
J gene: TRBJ2-1; D gene: TRBD2; V gene: TRBV7-3; clone size: NA; CDR3 DNA: TGTGCCAGCAGCTTAACGGCTAGCGGGAGAAATGAGCAGTTCTTC; CDR3 protein: CASSLTASGRNEQFF
J gene: TRBJ2-3; D gene: NA; V gene: TRBV28; clone size: NA; CDR3 DNA: TGTGCCAGCAGTTACGCCTCAGCGGGCACAGATACGCAGTATTTT; CDR3 protein: CASSYASAGTDTQYF
J gene: TRBJ2-7; D gene: TRBD2; V gene: TRBV28; clone size: NA; CDR3 DNA: TGTGCCAGCAGTTTACCCGAGGGACTAGCGGGCCCCGAGCAGTACTTC; CDR3 protein: CASSLPEGLAGPEQYF
J gene: TRBJ2-1; D gene: TRBD2; V gene: TRBV11-2; clone size: NA; CDR3 DNA: TGTGCCAGCAGAAAACTAGCGGGGAGAGACAATGAGCAGTTCTTC; CDR3 protein: CASRKLAGRDNEQFF
J gene: TRBJ2-3; D gene: TRBD2; V gene: TRBV6-5; clone size: NA; CDR3 DNA: TGTGCCAGCAGGAAGACTAGCGCAGATACGCAGTATTTT; CDR3 protein: CASRKTSADTQYF
J gene: TRBJ2-2; D gene: NA; V gene: TRBV7-3; clone size: NA; CDR3 DNA: TGTGCCAGCAGCTTAATGAAAGGCGGGGAGCTGTTTTTT; CDR3 protein: CASSLMKGGELFF
J gene: TRBJ2-7; D gene: TRBD1; V gene: TRBV29-1; clone size: NA; CDR3 DNA: TGCAGCGGGCGGGACAGGGTCACCTACGAGCAGTACTTC; CDR3 protein: CSGRDRVTYEQYF
J gene: TRBJ2-2; D gene: NA; V gene: TRBV7-9; clone size: NA; CDR3 DNA: TGTGCCAGCACCCCTGGTTCGGGAGACGGGGAGCTGTTTTTT; CDR3 protein: CASTPGSGDGELFF
J gene: TRBJ2-5; D gene: NA; V gene: TRBV10-3; clone size: NA; CDR3 DNA: TGTGCCATCAGTGAGCTGGTGAACCAAGAGACCCAGTACTTC; CDR3 protein: CAISELVNQETQYF
J gene: TRBJ1-1; D gene: NA; V gene: TRBV4-1; clone size: NA; CDR3 DNA: TGCGCCAGCAGCTACATCGGTGGCAACACTGAAGCTTTCTTT; CDR3 protein: CASSYIGGNTEAFF
J gene: TRBJ2-7; D gene: TRBD1; V gene: TRBV2; clone size: NA; CDR3 DNA: TGTGCCGCTCCACCAGGGACAGACTCCTACGAGCAGTACTTC; CDR3 protein: CAAPPGTDSYEQYF
J gene: TRBJ2-3; D gene: TRBD2; V gene: TRBV19; clone size: NA; CDR3 DNA: TGTGCCAGTACGAGCGGGAGTGGTCCAGATACGCAGTATTTT; CDR3 protein: CASTSGSGPDTQYF
J gene: TRBJ2-1; D gene: NA; V gene: TRBV5-4; clone size: few; CDR3 DNA: TGTGCCAGCAGCTTGGGGACAGAGAGTGAGCAGTTCTTC; CDR3 protein: CASSLGTESEQFF
J gene: TRBJ2-3; D gene: TRBD2; V gene: TRBV7-2; clone size: few; CDR3 DNA: TGTGCCAGCAGCCGGAACGCTCTAGCGGGGAGGGACACAGATACGCAGTATTTT; CDR3 protein: CASSRNALAGRDTDTQYF
J gene: TRBJ2-7; D gene: TRBD2; V gene: TRBV4-1; clone size: NA; CDR3 DNA: TGCGCCAGCAGCTTACACGGACTAGACGAGCAGTACTTC; CDR3 protein: CASSLHGLDEQYF
J gene: TRBJ2-2; D gene: TRBD1; V gene: TRBV5-6; clone size: NA; CDR3 DNA: TGTGCCAGCAGCTACAGGACAGGGGGTGACACCGGGGAGCTGTTTTTT; CDR3 protein: CASSYRTGGDTGELFF
J gene: TRBJ2-7; D gene: TRBD2; V gene: TRBV28; clone size: once; CDR3 DNA: TGTGCCAGCAGCCCCTCCGTGGCGGGAGGATACGAGCAGTACTTC; CDR3 protein: CASSPSVAGGYEQYF
J gene: TRBJ2-5; D gene: NA; V gene: TRBV11-2; clone size: NA; CDR3 DNA: TGTGCCAGCAGCTCGGGACTTAAAGAGACCCAGTACTTC; CDR3 protein: CASSSGLKETQYF
J gene: TRBJ1-3; D gene: NA; V gene: TRBV5-1; clone size: few; CDR3 DNA: TGCGCCAGCAGCTTGGCAGCCTCTGGAAACACCATATATTTT; CDR3 protein: CASSLAASGNTIYF
J gene: TRBJ1-1; D gene: NA; V gene: TRBV28; clone size: few; CDR3 DNA: TGTGCCAGCAGCGGCCCGGGGATGAACACTGAAGCTTTCTTT; CDR3 protein: CASSGPGMNTEAFF
J gene: TRBJ2-7; D gene: NA; V gene: TRBV15; clone size: NA; CDR3 DNA: TGTGCCACCAGCAGACCCCCGTCTTACGAGCAGTACTTC; CDR3 protein: CATSRPPSYEQYF
J gene: TRBJ2-7; D gene: TRBD2; V gene: TRBV2; clone size: NA; CDR3 DNA: TGTGCCAGCAGCTTAGCGGGAGCGAGCTCCTACGAGCAGTACTTC; CDR3 protein: CASSLAGASSYEQYF
J gene: TRBJ1-4; D gene: NA; V gene: TRBV5-1; clone size: NA; CDR3 DNA: TGCGCCAGCAGCTTGACAGGAACTAATGAAAAACTGTTTTTT; CDR3 protein: CASSLTGTNEKLFF
J gene: TRBJ2-7; D gene: NA; V gene: TRBV28; clone size: NA; CDR3 DNA: TGTGCCAGCAACGGGAGAGGGTACGAGCAGTACTTC; CDR3 protein: CASNGRGYEQYF
J gene: TRBJ2-3; D gene: NA; V gene: TRBV7-6; clone size: NA; CDR3 DNA: TGTGCCAGCAGCTTAGTCTCCGGGGGCACAGATACGCAGTATTTT; CDR3 protein: CASSLVSGGTDTQYF
J gene: TRBJ1-1; D gene: NA; V gene: TRBV29-1; clone size: NA; CDR3 DNA: TGCAGCGTTGAGACTATGAACACTGAAGCTTTCTTT; CDR3 protein: CSVETMNTEAFF
J gene: TRBJ2-7; D gene: TRBD1; V gene: TRBV5-1; clone size: NA; CDR3 DNA: TGCGCCAGCAGTCGAACGGGACAGGCGACCTACGAGCAGTACTTC; CDR3 protein: CASSRTGQATYEQYF
J gene: TRBJ2-7; D gene: NA; V gene: TRBV5-6; clone size: NA; CDR3 DNA: TGTGCCAGCAGCTTCGGCGGGACCTACTCCTACGAGCAGTACTTC; CDR3 protein: CASSFGGTYSYEQYF
J gene: TRBJ1-4; D gene: NA; V gene: TRBV4-2; clone size: NA; CDR3 DNA: TGTGCCAGCAGCCTATCCTGGGGAGGAGAAAAACTGTTTTTT; CDR3 protein: CASSLSWGGEKLFF
J gene: TRBJ2-4; D gene: NA; V gene: TRBV10-1; clone size: few; CDR3 DNA: TGCGCCAGCAGTGATAATCTAGCCAAAAACATTCAGTACTTC; CDR3 protein: CASSDNLAKNIQYF
J gene: TRBJ1-1; D gene: NA; V gene: TRBV6-1; clone size: NA; CDR3 DNA: TGTGCCAGCAGTGAACCCCCCGGAACAGGGAACACTGAAGCTTTCTTT; CDR3 protein: CASSEPPGTGNTEAFF
J gene: TRBJ2-5; D gene: NA; V gene: TRBV6-1; clone size: NA; CDR3 DNA: TGTGCCAGCAGTGAAGCTAGTGCAGGGGGGGAAAGAGGGACCCAGTACTTC; CDR3 protein: CASSEASAGGERGTQYF
J gene: TRBJ2-2; D gene: NA; V gene: TRBV19; clone size: NA; CDR3 DNA: TGTGCCAGTAGTATAGCAAACACCGGGGAGCTGTTTTTT; CDR3 protein: CASSIANTGELFF
J gene: TRBJ2-7; D gene: TRBD2; V gene: TRBV11-2; clone size: NA; CDR3 DNA: TGTGCCAGCAGCTTAGATTTGACGGGAGGGAGCTCCTACGAGCAGTACTTC; CDR3 protein: CASSLDLTGGSSYEQYF
J gene: TRBJ2-4; D gene: NA; V gene: TRBV29-1; clone size: NA; CDR3 DNA: TGCAGCGTTGCGGGTCTCCTAGCCAAAAACATTCAGTACTTC; CDR3 protein: CSVAGLLAKNIQYF
J gene: TRBJ1-1; D gene: TRBD1; V gene: TRBV10-3; clone size: NA; CDR3 DNA: TGTGCCATCAGTGACAGGGACAGGGGGCTGTTGGGTGCTTTCTTT; CDR3 protein: CAISDRDRGLLGAFF
J gene: TRBJ2-4; D gene: TRBD1; V gene: TRBV19; clone size: NA; CDR3 DNA: TGTGCCAGTAGTAAAGGGGGCCTTCAGTACTTC; CDR3 protein: CASSKGGLQYF
J gene: TRBJ1-1; D gene: NA; V gene: TRBV5-6; clone size: NA; CDR3 DNA: TGTGCCAGCAGCTTGTGGGAGGGGGCTGAAGCTTTCTTT; CDR3 protein: CASSLWEGAEAFF
J gene: TRBJ2-7; D gene: TRBD1; V gene: TRBV5-1; clone size: NA; CDR3 DNA: TGCGCCAGCAGCTGGGGGACAGGGTCCTACGAGCAGTACTTC; CDR3 protein: CASSWGTGSYEQYF
J gene: TRBJ1-1; D gene: NA; V gene: TRBV28; clone size: NA; CDR3 DNA: TGTGCCAGCAGTCCCGCGGGTCGACCCAATAAAAACACTGAAGCTTTCTTT; CDR3 protein: CASSPAGRPNKNTEAFF